These 19 T cell receptor beta chains share one sample of origin, sequenced in a study of OX40 agonist ivuxolimab in advanced cancers. Measured with immunoSEQ multiplex PCR; TCRdb has only the in-frame clones, and not every one. The sample yields under 45,000 clones, 80% to 90% seen once. The material sequenced was CD4+ or CD8+ T cells sorted from blood, taken in a trial of the OX40 agonist ivuxolimab. The receptors were sampled from an adult with an advanced solid tumor such as melanoma, head and neck, liver or kidney cancer.

The chain recombines TRBV6-6 with TRBJ1-2; D may be TRBD1 (6 bases). There are 15 residues in the CDR3. Trimming cost V 2 bases and J 5 bases, with 15 bases left between them. Germline V gene lookup returns CDR1 MNHNY and CDR2 SVGAGI (reference sequence). The CDR3 region has the DNA TGTGCCAGCAGTTACGGACAGACACAGTCTTATGGCTACACCTTC. Translated: CASSYGQTQSYGYTF.

The rearrangement joins TRBV6-6 to TRBJ1-2, with a tentative D call TRBD1 (6 bases). CDR3 length: 12 amino acids. Trimming removed 6 bases from V and 5 bases from J, with 10 bases in between. Germline CDR1 MNHNY, CDR2 SVGAGI (reference sequence). For the CDR3, the DNA is TGTGCCAGCAGCCTTACAGGGTATGGCTACACCTTC. Its protein is CASSLTGYGYTF.

This clone turned up a few times. V and J are TRBV5-4 and TRBJ2-1; possibly TRBD1 for D (6 bases). CDR1 is SGHNT, CDR2 YYREEE, per germline (reference sequence). Trimming took 2 bases from V and 5 from J, leaving 8 bases between them. The CDR3 has 13 amino acids. CDR3 amino acids: CASSLDRNNEQFF. CDR3 nucleotide sequence: TGTGCCAGCAGCTTAGACAGGAACAATGAGCAGTTCTTC.

As for this clone: The DNA is omitted, as the CDR3 cannot be located on it reliably, and the CDR3 follows TCRdb's listing. This sequence joins TRBV11-2 and TRBJ1-2. Germline-derived CDR1 and CDR2 are SGHAT and FQNNGV. The CDR3 has 11 amino acids, counting both end residues. This CDR3 reads CASSLVGLGTF.

V is TRBV7-8 and J is TRBJ2-5, with 8 nucleotides matching TRBD2. The CDR3 totals 12 residues. V trimming: 4 bases; J trimming: 7 bases; junction bases outside the gene matches: 2. Per the germline V gene, CDR1 is SGHVS and CDR2 is FQNEAQ. CDR3 DNA: TGTGCCAGCAGCTCCCGGGAGGGGACCCAGTACTTC. This sequence encodes CASSSREGTQYF.

The chain uses TRBV7-6 and TRBJ2-1, with TRBD2 matching 11 bases. Trimming removed 1 base from V and 9 bases from J; junction bases left unmatched: 8. The CDR3 covers 16 residues. CDR1 is SGHVS and CDR2 is FNYEAQ in the germline V gene. In nucleotides, the CDR3 is TGTGCCAGCAGCTTAGAACTACTAGCGGGAGTGGCTGAGCAGTTCTTC. Translation: CASSLELLAGVAEQFF.

In this sample, this clone turned up a few times. The V call is TRBV18, the J call TRBJ2-7; D is undetermined. The CDR3 is 11 residues long. V was cut by 5 bases and J by 6 bases, with 8 bases left in between. In germline, CDR1 is KGHSH, CDR2 LQKENI. DNA of the CDR3: TGTGCCAGCTCATTGAAGGGCGAGCAGTACGTC. Translating gives CASSLKGEQYV.

The J gene is TRBJ2-2, the V gene TRBV6-1; perhaps TRBD2 as D (7 bases). CDR1 is MNHNS, CDR2 SASEGT, per germline. The CDR3 spans 15 residues. Trimming shortened V by 7 bases and J by 6 bases, and 18 bases separated the two germline ends. This chain's CDR3 is CASTELARGAGELFF. CDR3 bases: TGTGCCAGCACCGAACTAGCGAGGGGGGCCGGGGAGCTGTTTTTT.

This clone appeared a few times. The V call is TRBV9, the J call TRBJ2-3; no reliable D call. Deletions cut 4 bases from V and 4 bases from J, with 13 bases between. Looked up from germline, CDR1 is SGDLS and CDR2 is YYNGEE. The CDR3 runs to 14 residues. The CDR3 DNA reads as TGTGCCAGCAGCCCGGCTGGCAGTCCAGATACGCAGTATTTT. It codes for CASSPAGSPDTQYF.

The chain has TRBV11-3 and TRBJ2-3, with D perhaps TRBD1 (5 bases). Trimming took 7 bases from V and 4 from J, leaving 15 bases between them. CDR1 and CDR2 (germline): SGHNT, YENEEA. The length of the CDR3 is 14 residues. In DNA form, the CDR3 reads TGTGCCAGCACCCAGGGCCTTCAGGCAGATACGCAGTATTTT. Protein: CASTQGLQADTQYF.

DNA of the CDR3: TGTGCCGGGGGGGACGGCATGAACACTGAAGCTTTCTTT. This sequence encodes CAGGDGMNTEAFF. The rearrangement uses TRBV2 and TRBJ1-1, with D possibly TRBD1 on 5 matching bases. This CDR3 region has 13 residues. Trimming removed 11 bases at V and 0 bases at J, with 13 bases between. Germline V lookup: CDR1 SNHLY, CDR2 FYNNEI.

CDR3 region: CASSRTPENTEAFF. Written as DNA, the CDR3 is TGCGCCAGCAGCCGAACGCCAGAGAACACTGAAGCTTTCTTT. The rearrangement uses TRBV5-1 and TRBJ1-1; D is uncertain. V was shortened by 4 bases and J by 1 base, with 11 bases between the two germline ends. Germline-derived CDR1 and CDR2 are SGHRS and YFSETQ. CDR3 length: 14 residues.

This chain uses TRBV2 with TRBJ2-5, with 11 positions matching TRBD1. V lost 7 bases and J lost 5; bases outside the gene matches: 3. CDR3 length equals 13 residues. Looked up from germline, CDR1 is SNHLY and CDR2 is FYNNEI. CDR3 DNA sequence: TGTGCCAGCACCCGGGACAGGGGGGAGACCCAGTACTTC. Translation gives CASTRDRGETQYF.

This clone has a handful of counts. The J gene is TRBJ2-3, the V gene TRBV18, with TRBD2 matching over 11 bases. Germline V gene data show CDR1 as KGHSH and CDR2 as LQKENI. This CDR3 has 16 amino acids. Losses at the gene ends were 5 bases for V and 3 bases for J; bases not matched to a gene: 7. CDR3: CASSSDSGRATDTQYF. The CDR3 DNA reads as TGTGCCAGCTCATCGGATAGCGGGAGGGCGACAGATACGCAGTATTTT.

Here the CDR3 DNA reads TGTGCCAGCGGGACGGACAGTAACACTGAAGCTTTCTTT. This encodes CASGTDSNTEAFF. The V call is TRBV2, the J call TRBJ1-1, with D possibly being TRBD1 (6 bases). Germline V gene lookup returns CDR1 SNHLY and CDR2 FYNNEI. V lost 8 bases, J lost 2 bases, and 12 bases lay in between. The CDR3 totals 13 residues.

The sample holds one count of this clone. This chain links TRBV6-1 with TRBJ1-4; weak D call: TRBD1 (6 bases). The CDR3 runs 20 residues. Trimming pared 4 bases from V and 0 bases from J, leaving 24 bases between. Germline V gene lookup returns CDR1 MNHNS and CDR2 SASEGT. The CDR3 nucleotides read TGTGCCAGCAGTGGGGGGGGCAGGTCCGTAAAGTTCGCAACTAATGAAAAACTGTTTTTT. This codes for CASSGGGRSVKFATNEKLFF.

The chain has TRBV12-5 and TRBJ2-3; 7 positions match TRBD2. The V segment lost 4 bases and the J segment 0 bases; nucleotides outside the gene matches: 7. Germline-derived CDR1 and CDR2 are LGHNT and FRNRAP. There are 16 residues in the CDR3. CDR3 residues: CASGSPAGYSTDTQYF. The CDR3 region has the DNA TGTGCTAGTGGTTCCCCAGCGGGATATAGCACAGATACGCAGTATTTT.

This chain connects TRBV12-2 to TRBJ2-5; TRBD1, the table's D call, lacks a check against the DNA. TRBV12-2 is listed as a pseudogene. This CDR3 is built from 21 residues. Written as DNA, the CDR3 is TGTGCAAGTCGCCTCGAGGAATCGGTCCTTCCCCCGGGACAGCAAAAAGAGACCCAGTACTTC. Translation gives CASRLEESVLPPGQQKETQYF.

This chain links TRBV9 with TRBJ1-1; the D gene is possibly TRBD1 (6 bases). The CDR3 is 16 amino acids. Germline V gives CDR1 SGDLS, CDR2 YYNGEE. V was cut by 1 base and J by 1 base, with 14 bases left in between. CDR3 nucleotides: TGTGCCAGCAGCGTACTGACAGGTGAGGAGAACACTGAAGCTTTCTTT. Its translation is CASSVLTGEENTEAFF.